The clone carrying this T cell receptor (beta chain) has a handful of counts. This CDR3 has 15 amino acids. V was pared by 6 bases and J by 4 bases, with 17 bases between. Germline V gene data show CDR1 as SGHDN and CDR2 as FVKESK. This entry is derived from a study of blood T cells in healthy people across ages. On the study more broadly: Per every two T cells, about one barcoded beta molecule was captured by template switching.

The second PCR ran roughly 7 to 11 cycles with a sample-barcoded 5' primer and J-beta primers. From the 5' RACE reads, TCRdb called clonotypes with MiXCR, one entry per CDR3 protein. The sample holds about 640,000 distinct CDR3 sequences, about 28% seen once. This receptor was taken from a woman of 80 years or more in good health. Sequenced sample: blood. The chain is built from TRBV14 and TRBJ2-3, with D tentatively TRBD1 (5 bases). The CDR3 spells CASSDEGVVADTQYF. CDR3 DNA: TGTGCCAGCAGTGACGAAGGGGTGGTAGCAGATACGCAGTATTTT.